Listed here is a single TCR beta chain. Its antigen is unidentified. The data were obtained in a study of blood T cells in healthy people across ages. Regarding the study as a whole: Diversity of TCR beta per million T cells declined in a roughly linear way with age. What prevented conclusive comparison of naive and antigen-experienced cells was that PBMCs were unsorted.

V shed 5 bases and J shed 0 bases, with 14 bases lying between them. This CDR3 comprises 15 residues. Germline V CDR1 and CDR2: MDHEN, SYDVKM. A second PCR, run for about 7 to 12 cycles, used a sample-barcoded 5' primer plus a J-beta primer mix. Every sample gave at least 3 million paired-end reads containing CDR3. Each CDR3 protein is one row after TCRdb ran MiXCR on the 5' RACE reads. The table has roughly 730,000 distinct CDR3 sequences, around three fifths seen once. The chain combines TRBV28 with TRBJ2-7, with D hard to call. Sequenced sample: blood. The TCR sequence derives from a man between 35 and 55 years old in good health. CDR3 sequence reads: CASSRFSVGSYEQYF. The CDR3, as DNA: TGTGCCAGCAGTCGGTTCTCGGTGGGCTCCTACGAGCAGTACTTC.